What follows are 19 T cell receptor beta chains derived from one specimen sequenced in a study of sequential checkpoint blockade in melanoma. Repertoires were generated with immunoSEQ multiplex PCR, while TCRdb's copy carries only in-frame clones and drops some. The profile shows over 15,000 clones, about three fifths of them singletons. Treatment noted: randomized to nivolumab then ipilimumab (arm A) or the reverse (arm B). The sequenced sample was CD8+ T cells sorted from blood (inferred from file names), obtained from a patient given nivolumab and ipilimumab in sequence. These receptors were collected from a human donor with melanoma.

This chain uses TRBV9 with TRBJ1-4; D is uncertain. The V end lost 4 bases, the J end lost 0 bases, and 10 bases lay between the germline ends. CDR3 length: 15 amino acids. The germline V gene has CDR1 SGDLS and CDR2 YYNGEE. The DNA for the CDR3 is TGTGCCAGCAGCCCGGCGACAACAACTAATGAAAAACTGTTTTTT. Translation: CASSPATTTNEKLFF.

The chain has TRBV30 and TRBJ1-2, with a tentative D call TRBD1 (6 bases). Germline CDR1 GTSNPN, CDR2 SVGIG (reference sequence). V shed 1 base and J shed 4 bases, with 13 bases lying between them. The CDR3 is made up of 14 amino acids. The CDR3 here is CAWSATGSPYGYTF. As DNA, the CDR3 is TGTGCCTGGAGTGCAACAGGGAGCCCCTATGGCTACACCTTC.

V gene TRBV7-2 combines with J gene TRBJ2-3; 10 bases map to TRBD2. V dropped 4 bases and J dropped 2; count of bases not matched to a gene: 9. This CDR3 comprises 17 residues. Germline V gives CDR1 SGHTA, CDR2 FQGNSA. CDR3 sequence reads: CASSWAGTSATTDTQYF. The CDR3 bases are TGTGCCAGCAGCTGGGCCGGGACTAGCGCAACCACAGATACGCAGTATTTT.

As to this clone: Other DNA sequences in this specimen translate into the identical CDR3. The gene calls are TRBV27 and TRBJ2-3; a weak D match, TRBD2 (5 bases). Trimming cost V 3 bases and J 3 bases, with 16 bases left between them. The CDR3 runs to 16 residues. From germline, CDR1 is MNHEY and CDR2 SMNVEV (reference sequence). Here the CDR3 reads CASSFLAGAGTDTQYF. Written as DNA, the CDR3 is TGTGCCAGCAGTTTTCTAGCAGGAGCAGGAACAGATACGCAGTATTTT.

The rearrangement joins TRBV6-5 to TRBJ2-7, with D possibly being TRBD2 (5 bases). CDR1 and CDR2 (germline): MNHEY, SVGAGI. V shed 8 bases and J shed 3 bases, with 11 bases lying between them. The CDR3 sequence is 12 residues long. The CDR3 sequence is CASSLAGYEQYF. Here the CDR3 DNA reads TGTGCCAGCTCCCTAGCAGGCTACGAGCAGTACTTC.

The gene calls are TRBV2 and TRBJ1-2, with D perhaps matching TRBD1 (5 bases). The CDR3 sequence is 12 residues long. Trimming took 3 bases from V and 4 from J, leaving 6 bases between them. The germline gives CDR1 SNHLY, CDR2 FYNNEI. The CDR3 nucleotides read TGTGCCAGCAGTGACAGGGTCTATGGCTACACCTTC. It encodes CASSDRVYGYTF.

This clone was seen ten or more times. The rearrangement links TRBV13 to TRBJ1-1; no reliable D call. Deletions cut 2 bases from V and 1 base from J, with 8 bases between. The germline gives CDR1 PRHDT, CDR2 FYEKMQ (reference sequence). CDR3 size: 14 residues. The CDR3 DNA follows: TGTGCCAGCAGCTTAATCACTCAGAACACTGAAGCTTTCTTT. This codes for CASSLITQNTEAFF.

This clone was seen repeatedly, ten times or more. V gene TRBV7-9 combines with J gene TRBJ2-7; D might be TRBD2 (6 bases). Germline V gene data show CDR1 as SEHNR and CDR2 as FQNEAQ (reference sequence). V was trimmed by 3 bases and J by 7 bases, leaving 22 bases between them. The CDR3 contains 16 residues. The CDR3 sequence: CASSFSSRDWLEEQYF. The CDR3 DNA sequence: TGTGCCAGCAGCTTTTCATCGAGGGACTGGCTCGAAGAGCAGTACTTC.

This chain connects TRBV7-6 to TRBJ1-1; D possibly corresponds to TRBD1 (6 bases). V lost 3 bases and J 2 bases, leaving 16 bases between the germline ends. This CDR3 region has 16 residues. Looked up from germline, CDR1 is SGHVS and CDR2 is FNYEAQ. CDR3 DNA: TGTGCCAGCAGCTTGACAGCCGGGACACCTAACACTGAAGCTTTCTTT. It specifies CASSLTAGTPNTEAFF. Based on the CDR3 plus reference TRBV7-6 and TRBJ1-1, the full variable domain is GAGVSQSPRYKVTKRGQDVALRCDPISGHVSLYWYRQALGQGPEFLTYFNYEAQQDKSGLPNDRFSAERPEGSISTLTIQRTEQRDSAMYRCASSLTAGTPNTEAFFGQGTRLTVV.

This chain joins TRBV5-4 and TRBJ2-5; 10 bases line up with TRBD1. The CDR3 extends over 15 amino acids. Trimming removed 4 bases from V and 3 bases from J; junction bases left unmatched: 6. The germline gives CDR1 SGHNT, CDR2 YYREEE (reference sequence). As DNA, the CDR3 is TGTGCCAGCAGCCTAGCCGGGACAGGGGAAGAGACCCAGTACTTC. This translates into CASSLAGTGEETQYF.

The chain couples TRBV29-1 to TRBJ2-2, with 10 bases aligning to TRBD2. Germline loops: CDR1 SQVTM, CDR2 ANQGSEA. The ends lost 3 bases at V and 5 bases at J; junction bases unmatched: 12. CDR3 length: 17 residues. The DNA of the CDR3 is TGCAGCGTTGAGGGTTTAGCGGGAGGCCCCGGGACCGGGGAGCTGTTTTTT. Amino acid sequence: CSVEGLAGGPGTGELFF.

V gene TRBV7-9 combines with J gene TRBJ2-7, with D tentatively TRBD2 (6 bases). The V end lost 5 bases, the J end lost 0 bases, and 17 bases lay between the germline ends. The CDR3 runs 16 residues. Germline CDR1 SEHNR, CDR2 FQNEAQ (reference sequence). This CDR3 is CASSALSGFSSYEQYF. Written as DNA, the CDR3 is TGTGCCAGCAGCGCCCTGAGCGGGTTTAGCTCCTACGAGCAGTACTTC.

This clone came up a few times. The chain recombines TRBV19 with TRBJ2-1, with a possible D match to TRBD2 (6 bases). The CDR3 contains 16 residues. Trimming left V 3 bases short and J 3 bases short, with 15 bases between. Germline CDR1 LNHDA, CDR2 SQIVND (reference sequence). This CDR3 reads CASSMLAPGLYNEQFF. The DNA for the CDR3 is TGTGCCAGTAGTATGCTAGCGCCGGGTCTCTACAATGAGCAGTTCTTC.

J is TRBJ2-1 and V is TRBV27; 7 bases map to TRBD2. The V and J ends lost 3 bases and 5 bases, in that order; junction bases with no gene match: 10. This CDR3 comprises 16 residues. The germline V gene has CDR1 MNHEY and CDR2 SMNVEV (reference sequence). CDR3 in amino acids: CASSFGTNLFNNEQFF. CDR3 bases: TGTGCCAGCAGTTTTGGGACTAACCTCTTTAACAATGAGCAGTTCTTC.

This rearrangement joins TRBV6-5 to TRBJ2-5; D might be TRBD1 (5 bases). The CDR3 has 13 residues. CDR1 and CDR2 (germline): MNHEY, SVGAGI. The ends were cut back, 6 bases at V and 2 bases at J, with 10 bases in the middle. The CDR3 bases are TGTGCCAGCAGCCCGGACACTCAAGAGACCCAGTACTTC. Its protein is CASSPDTQETQYF.

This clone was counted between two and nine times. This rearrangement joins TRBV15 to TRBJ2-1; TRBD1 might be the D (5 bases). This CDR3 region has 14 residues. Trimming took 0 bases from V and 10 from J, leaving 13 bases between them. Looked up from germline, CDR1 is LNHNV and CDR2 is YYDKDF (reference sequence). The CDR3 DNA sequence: TGTGCCACCAGCAGAGACCCGGACATACCCGAGCAGTTCTTC. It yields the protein CATSRDPDIPEQFF. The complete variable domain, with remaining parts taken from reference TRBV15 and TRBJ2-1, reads DAMVIQNPRYQVTQFGKPVTLSCSQTLNHNVMYWYQQKSSQAPKLLFHYYDKDFNNEADTPDNFQSRRPNTSFCFLDIRSPGLGDTAMYLCATSRDPDIPEQFFGPGTRLTVL.

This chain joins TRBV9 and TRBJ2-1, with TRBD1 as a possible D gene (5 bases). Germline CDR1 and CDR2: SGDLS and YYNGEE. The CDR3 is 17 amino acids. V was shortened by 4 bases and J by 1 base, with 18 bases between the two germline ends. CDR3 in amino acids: CASSSPITGVSYNEQFF. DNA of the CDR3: TGTGCCAGCAGCTCCCCAATAACAGGCGTTTCCTACAATGAGCAGTTCTTC. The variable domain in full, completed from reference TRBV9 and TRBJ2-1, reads DSGVTQTPKHLITATGQRVTLRCSPRSGDLSVYWYQQSLDQGLQFLIQYYNGEERAKGNILERFSAQQFPDLHSELNLSSLELGDSALYFCASSSPITGVSYNEQFFGPGTRLTVL.

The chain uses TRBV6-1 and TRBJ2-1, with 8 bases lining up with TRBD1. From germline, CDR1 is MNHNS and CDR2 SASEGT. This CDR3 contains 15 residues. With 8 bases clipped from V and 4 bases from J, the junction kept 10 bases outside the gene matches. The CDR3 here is CASARGHLGYNEQFF. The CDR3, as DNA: TGTGCCAGCGCCAGGGGGCATCTGGGGTACAATGAGCAGTTCTTC.

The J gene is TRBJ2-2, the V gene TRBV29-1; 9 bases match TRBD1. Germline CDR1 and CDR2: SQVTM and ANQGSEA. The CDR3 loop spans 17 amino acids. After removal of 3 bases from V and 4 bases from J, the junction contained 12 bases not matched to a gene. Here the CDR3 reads CSVEGPGTGRLTGELFF. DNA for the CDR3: TGCAGCGTTGAGGGACCCGGGACAGGGAGACTCACCGGGGAGCTGTTTTTT.